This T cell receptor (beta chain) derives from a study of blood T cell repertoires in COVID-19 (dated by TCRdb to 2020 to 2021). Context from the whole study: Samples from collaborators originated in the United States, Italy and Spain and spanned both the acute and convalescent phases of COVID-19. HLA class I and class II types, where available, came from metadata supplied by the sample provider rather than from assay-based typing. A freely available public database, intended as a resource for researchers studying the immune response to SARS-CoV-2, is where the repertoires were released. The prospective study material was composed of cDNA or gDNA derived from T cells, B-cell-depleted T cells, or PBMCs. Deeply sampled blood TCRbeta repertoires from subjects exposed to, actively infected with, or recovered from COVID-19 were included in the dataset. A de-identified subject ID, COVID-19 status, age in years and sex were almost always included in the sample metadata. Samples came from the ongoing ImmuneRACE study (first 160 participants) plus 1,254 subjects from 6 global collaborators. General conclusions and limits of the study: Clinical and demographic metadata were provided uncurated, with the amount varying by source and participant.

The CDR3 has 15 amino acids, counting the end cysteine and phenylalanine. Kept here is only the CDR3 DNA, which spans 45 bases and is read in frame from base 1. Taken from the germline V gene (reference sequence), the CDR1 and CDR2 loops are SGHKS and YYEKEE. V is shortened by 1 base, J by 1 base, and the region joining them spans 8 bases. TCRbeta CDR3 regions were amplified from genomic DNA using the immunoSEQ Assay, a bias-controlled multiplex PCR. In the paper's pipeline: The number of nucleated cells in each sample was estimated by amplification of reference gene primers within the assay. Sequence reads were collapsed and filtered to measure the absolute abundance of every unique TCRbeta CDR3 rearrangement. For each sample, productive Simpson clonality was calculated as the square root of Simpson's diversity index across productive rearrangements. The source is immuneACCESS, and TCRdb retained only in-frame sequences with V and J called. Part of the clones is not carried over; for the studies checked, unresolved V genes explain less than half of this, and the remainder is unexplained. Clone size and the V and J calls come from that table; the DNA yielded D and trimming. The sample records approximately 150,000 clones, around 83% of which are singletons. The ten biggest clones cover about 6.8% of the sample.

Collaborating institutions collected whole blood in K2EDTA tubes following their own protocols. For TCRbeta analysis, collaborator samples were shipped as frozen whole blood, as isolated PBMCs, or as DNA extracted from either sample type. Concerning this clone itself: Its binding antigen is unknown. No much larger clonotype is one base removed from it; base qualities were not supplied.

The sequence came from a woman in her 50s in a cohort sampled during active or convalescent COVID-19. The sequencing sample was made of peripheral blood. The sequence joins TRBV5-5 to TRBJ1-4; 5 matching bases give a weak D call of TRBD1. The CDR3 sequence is CASSLWQGTNEKLFF. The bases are TGTGCCAGCAGCTTGTGGCAGGGAACTAATGAAAAACTGTTTTTT.